This passage covers 31 T cell receptor beta chains from one sample sequenced in a study of neurological immune-mediated disorders (dated by TCRdb to the late 2010s). The library was built by means of 5' RACE. For sequencing, an Illumina HiSeq 2500 was employed. In-frame beta chains were kept once TCRdb had trimmed the public reads at Q25 with fastp and called clones with MiXCR. Identical CDR3 protein sequences are pooled into one entry, listed with their most common genes and DNA. This sample gives around 40,000 distinct CDR3 sequences in total; 7% to 8.5% of them show up just once. Of the sample, 5.5% to 6.5% is held by the ten largest clones. The sequenced sample consisted of CD4+ T cells from blood. The receptor set was obtained from a man aged 50 to 59 in good health.

This clonotype came up many times. The rearrangement joins TRBV28 to TRBJ2-5, with TRBD1 identical over 9 bases. Losses at the gene ends were 6 bases for V and 0 bases for J; bases not matched to a gene: 2. CDR1 and CDR2 (germline): MDHEN, SYDVKM. The CDR3 covers 14 residues. CDR3 residues: CASRGDRDQETQYF. CDR3 DNA sequence: TGTGCCAGCAGGGGGGACAGGGACCAAGAGACCCAGTACTTC.

In this sample, this clonotype turned up many times. The CDR3, as DNA: TGCGCCAGCAGCTTTACTAGCTTCTCCTACAATGAGCAGTTCTTC. This sequence encodes CASSFTSFSYNEQFF. The V and J genes are TRBV5-1 and TRBJ2-1, with D perhaps TRBD2 (6 bases). Trimming took off 2 bases at V and 0 bases at J, with 9 bases between the two ends. The CDR3 has 15 residues. Germline CDR1 reads SGHRS; CDR2 reads YFSETQ.

This chain uses TRBV11-2 with TRBJ2-3; TRBD2 is a possible D gene (5 bases). The germline V gene has CDR1 SGHAT and CDR2 FQNNGV. There are 15 residues in the CDR3. Trimming shortened V by 1 base and J by 2 bases, and 10 bases separated the two germline ends. CDR3 region: CASSLGRGPTDTQYF. The CDR3, as DNA: TGTGCCAGCAGCTTAGGTCGAGGGCCCACAGATACGCAGTATTTT.

This clonotype was seen ten or more times. In DNA form, the CDR3 reads TGTGCCAGTAGTGCGATACAGGGGGCCACTGAAGCTTTCTTT. Encoded protein: CASSAIQGATEAFF. The chain employs TRBV19 and TRBJ1-1; 9 positions match TRBD1. The length of the CDR3 is 14 residues. V lost 5 bases, J lost 4 bases, and 5 bases stayed unmatched. The germline gives CDR1 LNHDA, CDR2 SQIVND (reference sequence).

The chain combines TRBV7-2 with TRBJ1-5, with D possibly TRBD1 on 5 matching bases. The CDR3 runs to 13 residues. V gave up 1 base and J gave up 9 bases, with 10 bases separating them. The germline V gene has CDR1 SGHTA and CDR2 FQGNSA. The CDR3 sequence: CASSLGRGGPQHF. The CDR3 coding sequence is TGTGCCAGCAGCTTAGGACGGGGGGGGCCCCAGCATTTT. Together with reference TRBV7-2 and TRBJ1-5, the CDR3 gives the full variable domain: GAGVSQSPSNKVTEKGKDVELRCDPISGHTALYWYRQSLGQGLEFLIYFQGNSAPDKSGLPSDRFSAERTGGSVSTLTIQRTQQEDSAVYLCASSLGRGGPQHFGDGTRLSIL.

The chain employs TRBV5-6 and TRBJ1-1; the D gene is possibly TRBD1 (5 bases). Germline assignment: CDR1 SGHDT and CDR2 YYEEEE. CDR3 length: 12 amino acids. CDR3 DNA: TGTGCGTCAGGGCAGACGAACACTGAAGCTTTCTTT. This translates into CASGQTNTEAFF.

This clonotype was seen ten or more times. The CDR3 region is CSARDGGFNQPQHF. The CDR3 bases are TGCAGTGCTAGAGATGGAGGGTTCAATCAGCCCCAGCATTTT. The rearrangement uses TRBV20-1 and TRBJ1-5, with D uncertain. Germline CDR1 DFQATT, CDR2 SNEGSKA (reference sequence). Trimming removed 0 bases from V and 3 bases from J, with 9 bases in between. The CDR3 contains 14 residues.

J is TRBJ2-7 and V is TRBV18; D is uncertain. V was cut by 3 bases and J by 5 bases, with 14 bases left in between. Germline V CDR1 and CDR2: KGHSH, LQKENI. This CDR3 contains 14 residues. The CDR3 is CASSPLLQADEQYF. The DNA of the CDR3 is TGTGCCAGCTCACCCCTCCTCCAGGCCGACGAGCAGTACTTC.

This clonotype appeared a few times. This chain joins TRBV29-1 and TRBJ2-1; 8 bases map to TRBD1. V was pared by 4 bases and J by 2 bases, with 7 bases of the junction left unmatched. Germline-derived CDR1 and CDR2 are SQVTM and ANQGSEA. This CDR3 is built from 15 residues. CDR3 loop: CSVAGTGKPYNEQFF. CDR3 coding DNA: TGCAGCGTTGCCGGGACAGGAAAGCCCTACAATGAGCAGTTCTTC.

This clonotype was recorded many times. The chain carries TRBV11-1 and TRBJ2-1, with 11 bases that match TRBD1. This CDR3 contains 16 residues. From germline, CDR1 is SGHAT and CDR2 FQDESV (reference sequence). Losses at the gene ends were 5 bases for V and 2 bases for J; bases not matched to a gene: 5. CDR3 residues: CASSAGQGVTYNEQFF. The CDR3 DNA reads TGTGCCAGCAGCGCGGGACAGGGGGTCACCTACAATGAGCAGTTCTTC.

Ten or more counts support this clonotype. The chain uses TRBV5-5 and TRBJ2-5; D tentatively fits TRBD1 or TRBD2 (6 bases each). The CDR3 covers 12 residues. The germline gives CDR1 SGHKS, CDR2 YYEKEE (reference sequence). The V and J ends lost 4 bases and 5 bases respectively, with 9 bases between them. CDR3 DNA: TGTGCCAGCAGCGGAGGGGGGGAGACCCAGTACTTC. It translates to CASSGGGETQYF.

This clonotype was recorded at least ten times. V gene TRBV3-1 combines with J gene TRBJ1-1; 10 positions agree with TRBD1. This CDR3 spans 14 amino acids. The V segment lost 4 bases and the J segment 3 bases; nucleotides outside the gene matches: 2. The germline CDR1 and CDR2 sequences are LGHDT and YNNKEL (reference sequence). CDR3 sequence (DNA): TGTGCCAGCAGCCCGACAGGGGGCCACACTGAAGCTTTCTTT. This gives the protein CASSPTGGHTEAFF.

This clonotype was seen many times. The V and J genes are TRBV25-1 and TRBJ1-6; 7 bases align to TRBD1. J lost 6 bases, V lost 3 bases, and 8 bases had no gene match. Looked up from germline, CDR1 is MGHDK and CDR2 is SYGVNS. The CDR3 is 16 residues long. DNA of the CDR3: TGTGCCAGCAGTGAGGCGACAGGGCAGATTAATTCACCCCTCCACTTT. This translates into CASSEATGQINSPLHF. Complete variable domain (other parts from reference TRBV25-1 and TRBJ1-6): EADIYQTPRYLVIGTGKKITLECSQTMGHDKMYWYQQDPGMELHLIHYSYGVNSTEKGDLSSESTVSRIRTEHFPLTLESARPSHTSQYLCASSEATGQINSPLHFGNGTRLTVT.

This clonotype was observed many times. The rearrangement joins TRBV20-1 to TRBJ2-5; D not resolved. Deletions cut 0 bases from V and 4 bases from J, with 9 bases between. Germline V gene lookup returns CDR1 DFQATT and CDR2 SNEGSKA (reference sequence). The CDR3 length is 13 residues. The CDR3 DNA reads as TGCAGTGCTAGAGATCAGACTTTAGAGACCCAGTACTTC. Translation: CSARDQTLETQYF.

Ten or more counts support this clonotype. The V and J genes are TRBV4-1 and TRBJ2-7; D is unresolved. The CDR3 totals 13 residues. Deletions cut 4 bases from V and 2 bases from J, with 9 bases between. Per the germline V gene, CDR1 is MGHRA and CDR2 is YSYEKL. The CDR3 region is CASSLEPTYEQYF. CDR3 DNA sequence: TGCGCCAGCAGCCTGGAACCCACCTACGAGCAGTACTTC.

In this sample, this clonotype turned up many times. The chain recombines TRBV2 with TRBJ2-3; 11 bases map to TRBD2. The CDR3 length is 15 residues. CDR1 and CDR2 (germline): SNHLY, FYNNEI. Trimming at V came to 5 bases and at J to 5 bases, leaving 6 bases not matched to a gene. CDR3 sequence: CASSTSGGWVDTQYF. Written as DNA, the CDR3 is TGTGCCAGCAGTACTAGCGGGGGCTGGGTAGATACGCAGTATTTT.

This clonotype occurred many times. This sequence joins TRBV27 and TRBJ2-2; D may be TRBD2 (6 bases). Trimming took 0 bases from V and 4 from J, leaving 12 bases between them. The CDR3 has 16 residues. CDR1 is MNHEY, CDR2 SMNVEV, per germline (reference sequence). The CDR3 reads CASSLSGRAGTGELFF. Here the CDR3 DNA reads TGTGCCAGCAGTTTATCCGGGAGAGCAGGCACCGGGGAGCTGTTTTTT.

This clonotype was seen at least ten times. The chain carries TRBV7-2 and TRBJ2-7; the D is unclear. V lost 5 bases and J 2 bases, leaving 7 bases between the germline ends. The CDR3 is made up of 12 amino acids. Germline V gives CDR1 SGHTA, CDR2 FQGNSA. CDR3 loop: CASSPDTYEQYF. DNA of the CDR3: TGTGCCAGCAGCCCCGATACCTACGAGCAGTACTTC.

This clonotype was found a few times. The chain uses TRBV5-1 and TRBJ2-7; D ambiguous. Germline CDR1 SGHRS, CDR2 YFSETQ. The CDR3 has 14 amino acids. Trimming took off 0 bases at V and 0 bases at J, with 7 bases between the two ends. The DNA for the CDR3 is TGCGCCAGCAGCTTGGAAGCGACCTCCTACGAGCAGTACTTC. The encoded protein is CASSLEATSYEQYF.

This clonotype was seen many times. The chain employs TRBV28 and TRBJ2-4; the match to TRBD2 covers 8 bases. The CDR3 has 15 residues. The germline gives CDR1 MDHEN, CDR2 SYDVKM. The trim removed 6 bases at V and 1 base at J, leaving 5 bases unmatched. This chain's CDR3 is CASSPGGAAKNIQYF. CDR3 nucleotide sequence: TGTGCCAGCAGCCCCGGGGGGGCGGCCAAAAACATTCAGTACTTC.

This clonotype occurred many times. The rearrangement links TRBV5-8 to TRBJ2-7; 9 bases line up with TRBD2. The CDR3 spans 14 residues. CDR1 and CDR2 (germline): SGHTS, YDEGEE. V dropped 5 bases and J dropped 9; count of bases not matched to a gene: 12. This CDR3 is CASRRRREGLGQYF. The CDR3 DNA is TGTGCCAGCAGACGGCGGCGGGAGGGCCTTGGGCAGTACTTC.

The chain links TRBV5-4 to TRBJ1-1, with 7 bases aligning to TRBD1. Germline V gene sequence: CDR1 SGHNT, CDR2 YYREEE (reference sequence). The CDR3 is 16 residues long. The V gene end was trimmed by 1 base and the J gene end by 0 bases; junction bases not matched to a gene: 6. CDR3: CASSLRGGGLNTEAFF. The CDR3, as DNA: TGTGCCAGCAGCTTGCGGGGAGGGGGCCTGAACACTGAAGCTTTCTTT.

Many counts were recorded for this clonotype. This chain's CDR3 is CASSFTGGVRRTEAFF. In DNA form, the CDR3 reads TGTGCCAGCAGCTTCACAGGGGGCGTTAGAAGGACTGAAGCTTTCTTT. V gene TRBV7-2 combines with J gene TRBJ1-1, with TRBD1 matching over 9 bases. This CDR3 comprises 16 residues. The ends lost 3 bases at V and 5 bases at J; junction bases unmatched: 10. Germline CDR1 is SGHTA and CDR2 is FQGNSA. Using reference TRBV7-2 and TRBJ1-1 for the parts outside the CDR3, the full variable domain is GAGVSQSPSNKVTEKGKDVELRCDPISGHTALYWYRQSLGQGLEFLIYFQGNSAPDKSGLPSDRFSAERTGGSVSTLTIQRTQQEDSAVYLCASSFTGGVRRTEAFFGQGTRLTVV.

This clonotype came up many times. The chain employs TRBV6-2 or TRBV6-3 and TRBJ2-1; D possibly corresponds to TRBD2 (6 bases). The germline V gene has CDR1 MNHEY and CDR2 SVGEGT. The CDR3 spans 16 residues. Trimming shortened V by 1 base and J by 3 bases, and 13 bases separated the two germline ends. The DNA for the CDR3 is TGTGCCAGCAGTTACTTCGGGAGAGGGGACTACAATGAGCAGTTCTTC. Protein product: CASSYFGRGDYNEQFF.

Ten or more counts support this clonotype. The CDR3 is CASSPFGSIADTQYF. CDR3 sequence (DNA): TGTGCCAGCAGCCCGTTTGGTTCGATCGCAGATACGCAGTATTTT. The genes are TRBV5-6 and TRBJ2-3; D ambiguous. The CDR3 is 15 residues long. Trimming took off 4 bases at V and 4 bases at J, with 16 bases between the two ends. The germline V gene encodes CDR1 SGHDT and CDR2 YYEEEE.

Many counts were recorded for this clonotype. The V call is TRBV20-1, the J call TRBJ1-1, with unresolved D. Germline CDR1 is DFQATT and CDR2 is SNEGSKA (reference sequence). V dropped 6 bases and J dropped 3 bases, with 5 bases sitting between them. The CDR3 totals 10 residues. The CDR3 region is CSAWDTEAFF. The CDR3, as DNA: TGCAGTGCATGGGACACTGAAGCTTTCTTT.

This clonotype occurred many times. This chain links TRBV6-1 with TRBJ1-6; D unclear. CDR1 is MNHNS, CDR2 SASEGT, per germline. The length of the CDR3 is 14 residues. V was clipped by 5 bases and J by 9 bases, with 14 bases between them. The CDR3 loop is CASSPGGGGSPLHF. For the CDR3, the DNA is TGTGCCAGCAGTCCCGGAGGAGGAGGTTCACCCCTCCACTTT.

At least ten counts were recorded for this clonotype. This chain links TRBV20-1 with TRBJ2-5; possibly TRBD2 for D (6 bases). V lost 1 base and J 5 bases, leaving 11 bases between the germline ends. The CDR3 is 13 amino acids. Germline CDR1 reads DFQATT; CDR2 reads SNEGSKA (reference sequence). This CDR3 is CSARVGGTETQYF. CDR3 nucleotides: TGCAGTGCTAGAGTAGGAGGGACCGAGACCCAGTACTTC.

The chain combines TRBV20-1 with TRBJ2-7, with a possible D match to TRBD2 (6 bases). The CDR3 spans 14 residues. Germline loops: CDR1 DFQATT, CDR2 SNEGSKA (reference sequence). Trimming stripped 6 bases from V and 2 bases from J, with 17 bases between. CDR3 sequence reads: CSATTISGTYEQYF. CDR3 nucleotides: TGCAGTGCAACCACCATTAGCGGAACCTACGAGCAGTACTTC.

This clonotype has ten or more counts. The chain carries TRBV20-1 and TRBJ2-3; 10 nucleotides align to TRBD2. Trimming at V came to 6 bases and at J to 2 bases, leaving 8 bases not matched to a gene. Germline CDR1 DFQATT, CDR2 SNEGSKA (reference sequence). The CDR3 is made up of 15 amino acids. The CDR3 bases are TGCAGTGCCCCGAATAGCGGGAGGATCACAGATACGCAGTATTTT. Translating it yields CSAPNSGRITDTQYF.

This clonotype was counted ten times or more. The chain carries TRBV6-5 and TRBJ1-6; D gene uncertain. There are 15 residues in the CDR3. V was trimmed by 0 bases and J by 6 bases, leaving 9 bases between them. Looked up from germline, CDR1 is MNHEY and CDR2 is SVGAGI. DNA of the CDR3: TGTGCCAGCAGTTACTCGGCAGTGACTAATTCACCCCTCCACTTT. Translating gives CASSYSAVTNSPLHF.